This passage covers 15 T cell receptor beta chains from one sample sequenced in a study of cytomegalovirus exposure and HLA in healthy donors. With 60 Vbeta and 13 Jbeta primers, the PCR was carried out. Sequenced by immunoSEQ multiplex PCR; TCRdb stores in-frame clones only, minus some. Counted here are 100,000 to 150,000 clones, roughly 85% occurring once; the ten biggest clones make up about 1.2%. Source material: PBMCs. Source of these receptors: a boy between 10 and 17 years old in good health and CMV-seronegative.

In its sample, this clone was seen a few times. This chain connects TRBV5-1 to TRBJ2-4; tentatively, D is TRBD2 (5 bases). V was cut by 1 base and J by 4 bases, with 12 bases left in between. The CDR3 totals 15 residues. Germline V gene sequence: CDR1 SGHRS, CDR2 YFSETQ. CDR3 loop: CASSLNSGNKNIQYF. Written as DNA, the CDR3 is TGCGCCAGCAGCTTGAATTCCGGGAATAAAAACATTCAGTACTTC.

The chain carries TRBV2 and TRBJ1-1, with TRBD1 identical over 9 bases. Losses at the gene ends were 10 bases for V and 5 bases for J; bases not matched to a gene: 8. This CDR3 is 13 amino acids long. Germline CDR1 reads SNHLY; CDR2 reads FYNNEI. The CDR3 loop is CAKRGQGRTEAFF. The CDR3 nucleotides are TGTGCCAAAAGGGGACAGGGAAGAACTGAAGCTTTCTTT.

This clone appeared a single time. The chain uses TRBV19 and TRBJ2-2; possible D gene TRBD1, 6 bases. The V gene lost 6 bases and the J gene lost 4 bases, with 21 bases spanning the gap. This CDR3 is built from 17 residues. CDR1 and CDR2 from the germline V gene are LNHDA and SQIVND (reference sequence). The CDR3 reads CASSLETGMEATGELFF. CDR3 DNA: TGTGCCAGTAGCTTAGAAACAGGGATGGAGGCCACCGGGGAGCTGTTTTTT. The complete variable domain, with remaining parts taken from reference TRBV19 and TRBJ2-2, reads DGGITQSPKYLFRKEGQNVTLSCEQNLNHDAMYWYRQDPGQGLRLIYYSQIVNDFQKGDIAEGYSVSREKKESFPLTVTSAQKNPTAFYLCASSLETGMEATGELFFGEGSRLTVL.

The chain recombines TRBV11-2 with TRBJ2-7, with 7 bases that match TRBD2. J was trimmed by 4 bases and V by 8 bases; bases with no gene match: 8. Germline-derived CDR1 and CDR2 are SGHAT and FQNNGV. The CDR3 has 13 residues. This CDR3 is CASRGRGEYEQYF. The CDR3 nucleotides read TGTGCCAGCCGCGGTCGGGGGGAGTACGAGCAGTACTTC.

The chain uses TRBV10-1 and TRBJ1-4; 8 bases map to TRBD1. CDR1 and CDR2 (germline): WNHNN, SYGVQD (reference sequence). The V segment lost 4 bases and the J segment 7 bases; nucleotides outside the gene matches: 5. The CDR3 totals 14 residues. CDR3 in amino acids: CASSGQGAAEKLFF. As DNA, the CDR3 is TGCGCCAGCAGTGGTCAGGGGGCGGCTGAAAAACTGTTTTTT.

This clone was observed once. CDR3 DNA: TGTGCCAGCGGGCCCGGACTAGCGGGAGTTGAGCAGTTCTTC. As protein: CASGPGLAGVEQFF. The chain couples TRBV6-6 to TRBJ2-1, with TRBD2 matching 13 bases. This CDR3 is built from 14 residues. J gave up 9 bases and V 8 bases, and 7 bases lay outside the gene matches. The V gene's germline CDR1 is MNHNY and CDR2 SVGAGI (reference sequence).

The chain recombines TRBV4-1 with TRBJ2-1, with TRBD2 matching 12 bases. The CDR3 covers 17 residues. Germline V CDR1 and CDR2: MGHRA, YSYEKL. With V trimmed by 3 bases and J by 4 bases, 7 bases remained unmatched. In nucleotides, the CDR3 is TGCGCCAGCAGCCACTCTGGACTAGCGGGACCTTACAATGAGCAGTTCTTC. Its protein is CASSHSGLAGPYNEQFF.

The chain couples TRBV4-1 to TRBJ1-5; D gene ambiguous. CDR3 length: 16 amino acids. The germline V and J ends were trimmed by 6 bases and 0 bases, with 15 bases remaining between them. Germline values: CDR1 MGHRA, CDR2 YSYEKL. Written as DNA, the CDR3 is TGCGCCAGCAGAGAGGTAGGAGAGAGTAGCAATCAGCCCCAGCATTTT. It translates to CASREVGESSNQPQHF.

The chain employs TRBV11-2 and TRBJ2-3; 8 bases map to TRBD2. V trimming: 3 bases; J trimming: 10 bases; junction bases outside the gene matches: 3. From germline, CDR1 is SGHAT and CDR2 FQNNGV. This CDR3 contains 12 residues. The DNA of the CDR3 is TGTGCCAGCAGCTTCTCGGGGGGGTCGCAGTATTTT. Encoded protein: CASSFSGGSQYF. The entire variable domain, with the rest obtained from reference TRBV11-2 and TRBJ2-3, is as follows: EAGVAQSPRYKIIEKRQSVAFWCNPISGHATLYWYQQILGQGPKLLIQFQNNGVVDDSQLPKDRFSAERLKGVDSTLKIQPAKLEDSAVYLCASSFSGGSQYFGPGTRLTVL.

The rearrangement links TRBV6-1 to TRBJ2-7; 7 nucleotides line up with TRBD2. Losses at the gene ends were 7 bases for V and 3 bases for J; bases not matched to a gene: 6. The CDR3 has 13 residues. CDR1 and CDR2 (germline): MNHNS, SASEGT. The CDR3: CASKQTSNYEQYF. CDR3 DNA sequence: TGTGCCAGCAAACAGACTAGCAACTACGAGCAGTACTTC.

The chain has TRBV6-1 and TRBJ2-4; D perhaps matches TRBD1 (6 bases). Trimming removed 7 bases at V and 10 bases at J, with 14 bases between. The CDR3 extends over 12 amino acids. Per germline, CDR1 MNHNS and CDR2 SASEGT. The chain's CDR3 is CASNTLGGIQYF. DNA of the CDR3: TGTGCCAGCAATACTCTAGGGGGTATTCAGTACTTC.

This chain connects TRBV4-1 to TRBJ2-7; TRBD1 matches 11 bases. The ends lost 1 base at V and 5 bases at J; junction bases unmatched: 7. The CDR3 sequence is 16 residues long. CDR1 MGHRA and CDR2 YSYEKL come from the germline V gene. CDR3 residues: CASSQVRGQGADEQYF. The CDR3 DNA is TGCGCCAGCAGCCAAGTCCGTGGACAGGGGGCTGACGAGCAGTACTTC.

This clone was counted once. DNA for the CDR3: TGCGCCAGCAGCTTGGGGGACAGGGGCTACGAGCAGTACTTC. Protein product: CASSLGDRGYEQYF. This chain links TRBV5-1 with TRBJ2-7, with TRBD1 matching over 10 bases. The CDR3 runs to 14 residues. Looked up from germline, CDR1 is SGHRS and CDR2 is YFSETQ. Germline trimming cut 0 bases from V and 3 bases from J; bases unmatched to any gene: 0.

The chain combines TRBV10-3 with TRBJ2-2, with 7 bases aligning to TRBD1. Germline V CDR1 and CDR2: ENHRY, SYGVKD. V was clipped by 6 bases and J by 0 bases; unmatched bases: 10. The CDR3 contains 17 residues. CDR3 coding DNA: TGTGCCATCAGGGGGGACAGCTACCTGGCGAACACCGGGGAGCTGTTTTTT. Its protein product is CAIRGDSYLANTGELFF.

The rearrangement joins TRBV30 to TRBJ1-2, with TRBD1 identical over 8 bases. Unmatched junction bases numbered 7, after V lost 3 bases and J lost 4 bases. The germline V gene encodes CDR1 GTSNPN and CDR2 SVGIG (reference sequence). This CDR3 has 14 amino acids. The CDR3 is CAWRGPGGGYGYTF. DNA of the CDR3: TGTGCCTGGAGAGGCCCAGGGGGCGGCTATGGCTACACCTTC.